The present TCR beta chain was sequenced within a study of T cells in localized non-small cell lung cancer. Study results and limitations: The highest T cell clonality was in uninvolved adjacent lung, above tumor.

This clone was counted between two and nine times. Its antigen is unknown. Data came from immunoSEQ multiplex PCR; TCRdb stores just in-frame clones and leaves some out. The table records roughly 72,000 clones, approximately 87% of them present only once. V was shortened by 6 bases and J by 2 bases, with 17 bases between the two germline ends. Germline values: CDR1 MNHNY, CDR2 SVGAGI (reference sequence). This CDR3 spans 15 amino acids. V usage is TRBV6-6 and J usage is TRBJ2-7; the D gene is possibly TRBD1 (5 bases). The receptor was derived from a male donor aged 60 or over with stage III squamous cell lung carcinoma. The sample was peripheral blood, taken before any cancer treatment. This CDR3 reads CASSPPGHDTYEQYF. The CDR3 coding sequence is TGTGCCAGCAGCCCCCCAGGACACGATACCTACGAGCAGTACTTC.